One and the same sample provided the 10 T cell receptor beta chains below, sequenced in a study of cytomegalovirus exposure and HLA in healthy donors. It was with 60 Vbeta and 13 Jbeta primers that the PCR ran. Sequenced by immunoSEQ multiplex PCR; TCRdb stores in-frame clones only, minus some. The sample includes roughly 160,000 clones, 85% of them seen just once. The sample taken for sequencing was PBMCs. The receptor set was obtained from a man aged 25-40 years in good health and CMV-seropositive.

This clone was recorded a few times. This chain links TRBV10-3 with TRBJ1-2; maybe TRBD1 (6 bases). CDR1 and CDR2 from the germline V gene are ENHRY and SYGVKD. The CDR3 covers 12 residues. The germline V and J ends were trimmed by 6 bases and 9 bases, with 14 bases remaining between them. DNA of the CDR3: TGTGCCATCAGGGGGGACATTGAGAGCTACACCTTC. Its protein is CAIRGDIESYTF.

V is TRBV19 and J is TRBJ2-1, with 11 nucleotides matching TRBD2. The CDR3 has 12 amino acids. Losses at the gene ends were 6 bases for V and 10 bases for J; bases not matched to a gene: 2. Per germline, CDR1 LNHDA and CDR2 SQIVND (reference sequence). CDR3 DNA sequence: TGTGCCAGTAGGGCTAGCGGGAGGGAGCAGTTCTTC. Translation: CASRASGREQFF. Full variable domain (missing parts from reference TRBV19 and TRBJ2-1): DGGITQSPKYLFRKEGQNVTLSCEQNLNHDAMYWYRQDPGQGLRLIYYSQIVNDFQKGDIAEGYSVSREKKESFPLTVTSAQKNPTAFYLCASRASGREQFFGPGTRLTVL.

This CDR3 is CASSPPRGRSPEQFF. CDR3 sequence (DNA): TGTGCCAGCAGCCCCCCTCGTGGGAGGAGCCCAGAGCAGTTCTTC. The chain joins TRBV28 to TRBJ2-1; maybe TRBD2 (6 bases). The CDR3 has 15 amino acids. Germline lookup yields CDR1 MDHEN and CDR2 SYDVKM. Trimming removed 6 bases from V and 10 bases from J, with 22 bases in between.

This chain connects TRBV14 to TRBJ2-5; D gene ambiguous. The germline CDR1 and CDR2 sequences are SGHDN and FVKESK. The ends were cut back, 3 bases at V and 4 bases at J, with 9 bases in the middle. The CDR3 has 13 amino acids. The CDR3 region has the DNA TGTGCCAGCAGCCAGTGGCAAGTAGAGACCCAGTACTTC. Translating it yields CASSQWQVETQYF.

This rearrangement joins TRBV5-1 to TRBJ1-4; TRBD1 matches at 7 bases. Germline V gene sequence: CDR1 SGHRS, CDR2 YFSETQ. The length of the CDR3 is 16 residues. V was pared by 2 bases and J by 6 bases, with 10 bases of the junction left unmatched. CDR3 sequence (DNA): TGCGCCAGCAGCTTCTACCCCCAGGGGGATTATGAAAAACTGTTTTTT. It translates to CASSFYPQGDYEKLFF.

The CDR3 sequence: CASSSPRGSGSYNEQFF. As DNA, the CDR3 is TGTGCCAGCAGCTCACCCCGGGGTAGCGGGAGTTACAATGAGCAGTTCTTC. This chain uses TRBV11-3 with TRBJ2-1, with TRBD2 identical over 9 bases. The germline gives CDR1 SGHNT, CDR2 YENEEA. The CDR3 loop spans 17 amino acids. The V segment lost 4 bases and the J segment 4 bases; nucleotides outside the gene matches: 11. Full variable domain (missing parts from reference TRBV11-3 and TRBJ2-1): EAGVVQSPRYKIIEKKQPVAFWCNPISGHNTLYWYLQNLGQGPELLIRYENEEAVDDSQLPKDRFSAERLKGVDSTLKIQPAELGDSAVYLCASSSPRGSGSYNEQFFGPGTRLTVL.

This rearrangement joins TRBV5-8 to TRBJ1-3; D is ambiguous. Germline CDR1 reads SGHTS; CDR2 reads YDEGEE. The CDR3 loop spans 16 amino acids. The V end was cut by 0 bases, the J end by 4 bases, with 14 bases between. CDR3 DNA: TGTGCCAGCAGCTTGGGACCAGGTCGCGCCGGAAACACCATATATTTT. Its translation: CASSLGPGRAGNTIYF.

CDR3 loop: CASRNGEIGNTEAFF. For the CDR3, the DNA is TGTGCCAGCAGGAACGGAGAAATTGGGAACACTGAAGCTTTCTTT. V is TRBV13 and J is TRBJ1-1; no firm D call. This CDR3 spans 15 amino acids. CDR1 is PRHDT and CDR2 is FYEKMQ in the germline V gene (reference sequence). Trimming took off 6 bases at V and 1 base at J, with 15 bases between the two ends.

The V gene is TRBV4-3, the J gene TRBJ2-2; the D is unclear. The CDR3 contains 16 residues. Germline V gives CDR1 LGHNA, CDR2 YSLEER. Deletions cut 4 bases from V and 4 bases from J, with 16 bases between. CDR3 protein: CASSLWIEASTGELFF. The CDR3, as DNA: TGCGCCAGCAGCCTCTGGATCGAGGCCTCCACCGGGGAGCTGTTTTTT.

This chain uses TRBV6-5 with TRBJ1-2; possibly TRBD1 for D (5 bases). CDR3 length: 14 residues. V shed 0 bases and J shed 7 bases, with 12 bases lying between them. Germline assignment: CDR1 MNHEY and CDR2 SVGAGI. CDR3 in amino acids: CASSYSGREGGYTF. CDR3 nucleotide sequence: TGTGCCAGCAGTTACTCGGGCAGGGAGGGTGGCTACACCTTC.